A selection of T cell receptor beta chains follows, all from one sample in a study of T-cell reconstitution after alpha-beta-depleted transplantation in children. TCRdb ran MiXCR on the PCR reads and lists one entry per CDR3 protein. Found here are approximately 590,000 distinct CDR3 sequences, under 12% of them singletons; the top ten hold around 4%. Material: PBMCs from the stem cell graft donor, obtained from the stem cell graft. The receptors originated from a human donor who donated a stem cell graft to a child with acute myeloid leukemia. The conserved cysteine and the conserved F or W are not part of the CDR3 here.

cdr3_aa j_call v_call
ASSLRQGPHGYT TRBJ1-2 TRBV12-3/TRBV12-4
SASRSTVKETQY TRBJ2-5 TRBV20-1
ASSSHSIPDLDEPTQETQY TRBJ2-5 TRBV21-1
ASSELTSGKGEQY TRBJ2-7 TRBV6-1
CARDSGGAGGWNEQF TRBJ2-1 TRBV20-1
SEINLEGFLGGYT TRBJ1-2 TRBV29-1
ASSLTLAAYEQY TRBJ2-7 TRBV7-6
ASTHYRTQY TRBJ2-5 TRBV6-6
SVGGLAGGYTGELF TRBJ2-2 TRBV29-1
SARDRAVNEQY TRBJ2-7 TRBV20-1
ASSLGFRGSDYGYT TRBJ1-2 TRBV7-9
ASAYRPGNTIY TRBJ1-3 TRBV27
SARDYEVSYNSPLH TRBJ1-6 TRBV20-1
ASSSQGATEAF TRBJ1-1 TRBV7-3
AWSVGRGGTDTQY TRBJ2-3 TRBV30
ASSLRASALSPLH TRBJ1-6 TRBV6-2/TRBV6-3
SVEGRAAYGYT TRBJ1-2 TRBV29-1
SVQVNEQF TRBJ2-1 TRBV29-1
ASSQDRPGGPRDTQY TRBJ2-3 TRBV4-3
SAERTSFNEQF TRBJ2-1 TRBV20-1
ASSNMGISYNEQF TRBJ2-1 TRBV7-8
ASSTRDRRNTLY TRBJ1-3 TRBV11-1
ASSLSSGVTYNEQF TRBJ2-1 TRBV6-5
SAPLTGRATGELF TRBJ2-2 TRBV20-1
ASRPAVSSTDTQY TRBJ2-3 TRBV12-3/TRBV12-4
ASSHDGSGNTIY TRBJ1-3 TRBV12-3/TRBV12-4
ASSLRHGDGNSPLH TRBJ1-6 TRBV11-2
ASTAGQGEAF TRBJ1-1 TRBV6-5
ASSLFSGAEETQY TRBJ2-5 TRBV5-1
ASSLLGGSSYNEQF TRBJ2-1 TRBV5-1
ASSRAAWDTEAF TRBJ1-1 TRBV25-1
ASSRTSGSGGETQY TRBJ2-5 TRBV12-3/TRBV12-4
ASSFSSGSPGTGELF TRBJ2-2 TRBV12-3/TRBV12-4
SARERTGGEKLF TRBJ1-4 TRBV20-1
ASSRDWSTEAF TRBJ1-1 TRBV27
ASSQETLTPYEQY TRBJ2-7 TRBV3-1